Listed here is a single TCR beta chain. This clone is described as medium-sized (0.01 to 0.1%). Its antigen specificity is not known. No much larger clone is present one base from it, and per-base qualities are unavailable. This sample is part of a study of T cell changes during pregnancy in multiple sclerosis (dated by TCRdb to 2018 to 2020). About the study as a whole: The study looked at changes in the T cell repertoire across pregnancy in women with multiple sclerosis.

The library was obtained by the immunoSEQ multiplex PCR assay. Here the immuneACCESS table is served through TCRdb, limited to in-frame sequences with V and J called. Missing clones are a known gap in these copies; in checked studies unresolved V genes cover under half, and the rest lacks a known reason. The sample yields approximately 47,000 clones; 85% to 90% were counted once. About 2% of the sample is in the top ten clones. The germline ends are 19 bases apart after V is trimmed by 5 bases and J by 8 bases. Per the germline V gene, SGHTA is the CDR1 and FQGNSA is the CDR2. The CDR3 starts with the cysteine, ends with the phenylalanine, and has 15 residues. Only CDR3 DNA is held: 45 bases, read in frame from base 1.

The rearrangement joined TRBV7-2 to TRBJ2-1; no D segment can be confidently identified. The TCR was taken from a female donor with multiple sclerosis, enrolled in a pregnancy study. The input for sequencing was peripheral blood, taken in the first trimester of pregnancy. The nucleotide sequence reads as follows: TGTGCCAGCAGCCTCCCTTGGGCCCAGGCCGATGAGCAGTTCTTC. Translation gives CASSLPWAQADEQFF. When the CDR3 is completed using the reference TRBV7-2 and TRBJ2-1 genes on either side, the full variable domain is GAGVSQSPSNKVTEKGKDVELRCDPISGHTALYWYRQSLGQGLEFLIYFQGNSAPDKSGLPSDRFSAERTGGSVSTLTIQRTQQEDSAVYLCASSLPWAQADEQFFGPGTRLTVL.